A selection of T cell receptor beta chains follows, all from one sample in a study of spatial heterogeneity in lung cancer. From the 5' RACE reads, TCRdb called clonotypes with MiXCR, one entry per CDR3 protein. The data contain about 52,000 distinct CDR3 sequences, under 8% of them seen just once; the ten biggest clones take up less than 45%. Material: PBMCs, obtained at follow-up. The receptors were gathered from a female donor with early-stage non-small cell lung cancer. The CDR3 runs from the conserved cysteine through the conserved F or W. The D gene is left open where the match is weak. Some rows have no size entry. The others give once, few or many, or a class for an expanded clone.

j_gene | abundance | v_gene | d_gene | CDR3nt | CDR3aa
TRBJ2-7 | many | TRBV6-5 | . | TGTGCCAGCAGTTACGCATCGGGGACATCCGAGCAGTACTTC | CASSYASGTSEQYF
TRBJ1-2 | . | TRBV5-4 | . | TGTGCCAGCAGCCAGAAAGGACAGACATATGGCTACACCTTC | CASSQKGQTYGYTF
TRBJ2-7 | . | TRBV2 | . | TGTGCCAGCAGGATTCCCCGTGCAGGCGCCGAGCAGTACTTC | CASRIPRAGAEQYF
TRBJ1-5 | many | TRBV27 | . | TGTGCCAGCCGACGAGAGGGGGGGGAGAATCAGCCCCAGCATTTT | CASRREGGENQPQHF
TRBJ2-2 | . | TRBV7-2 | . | TGTGCCAGCAGCTTAGCGGCGGGCGCCGGGGAGCTGTTTTTT | CASSLAAGAGELFF
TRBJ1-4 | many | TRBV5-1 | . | TGCGCCAGCAGCTTGGGGACCCTTAATGAAAAACTGTTTTTT | CASSLGTLNEKLFF
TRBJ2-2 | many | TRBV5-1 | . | TGCGCCAGCAGCTTGGTAACTGGGCAGAACACCGGGGAGCTGTTTTTT | CASSLVTGQNTGELFF
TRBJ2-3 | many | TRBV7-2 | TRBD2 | TGTGCCAGTCAACTAGCGGGGGGGCCTGGAGATACGCAGTATTTT | CASQLAGGPGDTQYF
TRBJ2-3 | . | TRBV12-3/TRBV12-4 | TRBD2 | TGTGCCAGCAGTTTATTGGCTAGCGGGGGGGCAGCAGATACGCAGTATTTT | CASSLLASGGAADTQYF
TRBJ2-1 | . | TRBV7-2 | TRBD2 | TGTGCCAGCAGCTGGGGGAGACTAGCGGGGCCGGAGGAGCAGTTCTTC | CASSWGRLAGPEEQFF
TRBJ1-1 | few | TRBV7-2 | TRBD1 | TGTGCCAGCAGCTTAACAGGGGGCGACCCTGAAGCTTTCTTT | CASSLTGGDPEAFF
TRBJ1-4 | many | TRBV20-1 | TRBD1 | TGCAGTGGGTCGGACAGGGGGGGTGAAAAACTGTTTTTT | CSGSDRGGEKLFF